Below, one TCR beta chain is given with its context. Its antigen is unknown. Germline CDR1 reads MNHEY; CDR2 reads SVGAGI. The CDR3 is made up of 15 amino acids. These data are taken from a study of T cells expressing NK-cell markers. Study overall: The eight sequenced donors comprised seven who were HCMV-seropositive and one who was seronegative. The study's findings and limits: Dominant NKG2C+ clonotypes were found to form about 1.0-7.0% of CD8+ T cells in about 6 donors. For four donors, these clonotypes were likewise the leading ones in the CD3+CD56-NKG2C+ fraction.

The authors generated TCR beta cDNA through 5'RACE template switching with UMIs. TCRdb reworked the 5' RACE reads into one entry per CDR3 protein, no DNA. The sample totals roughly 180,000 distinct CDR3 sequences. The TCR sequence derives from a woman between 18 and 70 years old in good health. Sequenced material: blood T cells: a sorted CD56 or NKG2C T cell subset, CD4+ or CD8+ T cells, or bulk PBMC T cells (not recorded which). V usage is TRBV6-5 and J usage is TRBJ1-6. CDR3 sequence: CASSYNRQPDSPLHF.